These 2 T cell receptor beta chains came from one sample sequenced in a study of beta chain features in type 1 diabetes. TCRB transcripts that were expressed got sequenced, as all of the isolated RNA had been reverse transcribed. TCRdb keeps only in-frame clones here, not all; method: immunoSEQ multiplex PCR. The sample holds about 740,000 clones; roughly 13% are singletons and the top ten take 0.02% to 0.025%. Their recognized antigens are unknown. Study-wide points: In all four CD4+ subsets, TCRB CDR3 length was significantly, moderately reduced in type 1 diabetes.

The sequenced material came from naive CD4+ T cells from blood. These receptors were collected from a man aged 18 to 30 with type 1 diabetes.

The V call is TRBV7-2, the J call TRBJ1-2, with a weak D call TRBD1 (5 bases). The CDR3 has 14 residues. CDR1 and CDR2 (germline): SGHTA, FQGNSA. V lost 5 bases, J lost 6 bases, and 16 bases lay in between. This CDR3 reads CASSLRQTLNGYTF. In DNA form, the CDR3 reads TGTGCCAGCAGCCTACGACAGACTTTAAATGGCTACACCTTC. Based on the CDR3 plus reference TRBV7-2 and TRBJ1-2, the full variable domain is GAGVSQSPSNKVTEKGKDVELRCDPISGHTALYWYRQSLGQGLEFLIYFQGNSAPDKSGLPSDRFSAERTGGSVSTLTIQRTQQEDSAVYLCASSLRQTLNGYTFGSGTRLTVV.

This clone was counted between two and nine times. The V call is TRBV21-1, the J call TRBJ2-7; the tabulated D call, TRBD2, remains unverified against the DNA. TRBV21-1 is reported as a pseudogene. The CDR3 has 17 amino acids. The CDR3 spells CASSFRRGTDKTYEQYF. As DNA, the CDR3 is TGTGCCAGCAGCTTTCGTCGGGGGACGGACAAAACCTACGAGCAGTACTTC.